The 3 T cell receptor beta chains given below trace back to one sample, sequenced in a study of molecular identifiers for immune sequencing clone quantification. TCRdb re-derived calls from the PCR reads in MiXCR, one entry per CDR3 protein. Altogether approximately 60,000 distinct CDR3 sequences are present, 19% being singletons, with the ten largest covering about 1.5%. The specimen sequenced was naive CD8+ T cells from blood, with Jurkat cell RNA spiked in. Documented subset: FACS-sorted CD8+CD4-CCR7+CD45RA+ naive T cells. These receptors came from a human donor in good health. Some libraries in this study had Jurkat cell RNA spiked in.

Ten or more counts support this clonotype. The chain employs TRBV29-1 and TRBJ2-3, with 8 bases identical to TRBD2. CDR1 SQVTM and CDR2 ANQGSEA come from the germline V gene. The CDR3 is made up of 15 amino acids. V lost 7 bases to trimming and J lost 0 bases; unmatched junction nucleotides: 9. In nucleotides, the CDR3 is TGCAGCGCCGGGGGGGGGGGAATTAGCACAGATACGCAGTATTTT. Translating gives CSAGGGGISTDTQYF.

In this sample, this clonotype turned up many times. The V call is TRBV29-1, the J call TRBJ1-1; maybe TRBD1 (5 bases). Germline lookup yields CDR1 SQVTM and CDR2 ANQGSEA. The CDR3 consists of 13 residues. In nucleotides, the CDR3 is TGCACGGCTGGGCCTGGGGGTGATGGTGCAGCTTTCTTT. Residues: CTAGPGGDGAAFF.

A remark on this clonotype: A much larger clonotype is one base distant, so this may be a read error. The chain employs TRBV29-1 and TRBJ2-7; no clear D. Germline CDR1 SQVTM, CDR2 ANQGSEA. The CDR3 has 10 amino acids. CDR3 in DNA: TGCAGCGTGACGATAGACGAGCAGCACTTC. Its protein is CSVTIDEQHF.